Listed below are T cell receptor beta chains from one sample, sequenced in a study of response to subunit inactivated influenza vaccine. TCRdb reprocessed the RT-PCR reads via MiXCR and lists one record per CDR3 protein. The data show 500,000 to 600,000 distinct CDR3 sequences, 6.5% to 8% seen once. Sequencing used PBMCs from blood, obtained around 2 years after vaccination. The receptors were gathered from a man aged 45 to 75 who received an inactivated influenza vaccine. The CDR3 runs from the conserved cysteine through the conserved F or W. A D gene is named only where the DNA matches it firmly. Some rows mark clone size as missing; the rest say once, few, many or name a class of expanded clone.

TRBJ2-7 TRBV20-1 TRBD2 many TGCAGTGCTAGAGCACTAGCGGGAGGGCCAGACGAGCAGTACTTC CSARALAGGPDEQYF
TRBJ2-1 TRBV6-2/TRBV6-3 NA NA TGTGCCAGCAGTTACTCTTGGCTGCGTTGGGCCTCGGGCTCCTACAATGAGCAGTTCTTC CASSYSWLRWASGSYNEQFF
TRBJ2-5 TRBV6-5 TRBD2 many TGTGCCAGCAGTTACTCGACTAGCGGGTACCAAGAGACCCAGTACTTC CASSYSTSGYQETQYF
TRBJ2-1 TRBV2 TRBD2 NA TGTGCCAGCAGCGCCCTAGCGGGCTACTACAATGAGCAGTTCTTC CASSALAGYYNEQFF
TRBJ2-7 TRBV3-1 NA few TGTGCCAGCAGCCTTTTTGGGGGCGCGGGGTACGAGCAGTACTTC CASSLFGGAGYEQYF
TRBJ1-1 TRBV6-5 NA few TGTGCCAGCAGTTACTCGAATGAAGCTTTCTTT CASSYSNEAFF
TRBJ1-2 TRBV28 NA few TGTGCCAGCAGTTTATTGACGGGTGGCTATGGCTACACCTTC CASSLLTGGYGYTF
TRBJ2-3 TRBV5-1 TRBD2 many TGCGCCAGCAGCTTGGTTCTCGCTAGCGGGAGGGATACGCAGTATTTT CASSLVLASGRDTQYF
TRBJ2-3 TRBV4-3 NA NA TGCGCCAGCAGCCAAGGACCGGGACAATCAAGCACAGATACGCAGTATTTT CASSQGPGQSSTDTQYF
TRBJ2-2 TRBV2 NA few TGTGCCAGCACGGGGCGCATAAACACCGGGGAGCTGTTTTTT CASTGRINTGELFF
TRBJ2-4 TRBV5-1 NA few TGCGCCAGCAGCTTTGACGTAAGGGGACTAGCCAAAAACATTCAGTACTTC CASSFDVRGLAKNIQYF
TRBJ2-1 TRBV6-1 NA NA TGTGCCACAACCCCTGGGATGGGGGCCTACAATGAGCAGTTCTTC CATTPGMGAYNEQFF
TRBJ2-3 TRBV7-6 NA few TGTGCCAGCAGCTTAGGGATGCAGGGTACGCAGTATTTT CASSLGMQGTQYF
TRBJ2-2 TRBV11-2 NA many TGTGCCAGCAGCTTAGATCGTGGCACCGGGGAGCTGTTTTTT CASSLDRGTGELFF
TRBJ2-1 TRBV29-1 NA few TGCAGCGCGCGGGGGCGAGCGGGACCCCCCTACAATGAGCAGTTCTTC CSARGRAGPPYNEQFF
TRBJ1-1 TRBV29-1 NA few TGCAGCGTCGACACGACTGGGGGGTGGAACACTGAAGCTTTCTTT CSVDTTGGWNTEAFF
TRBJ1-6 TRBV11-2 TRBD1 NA TGTGCCAGCAGCCCAACAGACAGGGGGAATTCACCCCTCCACTTT CASSPTDRGNSPLHF